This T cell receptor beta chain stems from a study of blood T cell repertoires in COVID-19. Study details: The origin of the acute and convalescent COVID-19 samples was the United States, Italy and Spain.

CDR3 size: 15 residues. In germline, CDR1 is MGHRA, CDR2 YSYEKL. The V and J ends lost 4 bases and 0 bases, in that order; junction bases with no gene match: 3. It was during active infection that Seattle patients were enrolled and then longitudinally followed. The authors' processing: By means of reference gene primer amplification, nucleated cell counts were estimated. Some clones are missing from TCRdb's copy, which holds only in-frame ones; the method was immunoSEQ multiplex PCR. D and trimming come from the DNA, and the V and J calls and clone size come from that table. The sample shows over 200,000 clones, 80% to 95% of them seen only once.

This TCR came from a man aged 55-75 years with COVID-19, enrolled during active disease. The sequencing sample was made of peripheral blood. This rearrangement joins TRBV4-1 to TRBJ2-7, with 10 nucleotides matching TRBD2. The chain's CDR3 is CASSRLAGSSYEQYF. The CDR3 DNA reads TGCGCCAGCAGCCGACTAGCGGGTAGCTCCTACGAGCAGTACTTC.